This T cell receptor beta chain derives from a study of blood T cell repertoires in COVID-19. The germline V gene encodes CDR1 LNHDA and CDR2 SQIVND (reference sequence). This CDR3 is 14 amino acids long. Trimming removed 0 bases at V and 8 bases at J, with 11 bases between. Assay used: immunoSEQ multiplex PCR; TCRdb lists only in-frame clones, some missing. The repertoire holds about 210,000 clones, about 81% seen once, with around 8.8% in the top ten. This clone showed up just once. The sequence was obtained from a man aged 35 to 55 who had recovered from COVID-19. The material sequenced was PBMCs or T cells enriched from blood (not recorded which). The chain joins TRBV19 to TRBJ2-1; a possible D gene is TRBD2 (5 bases). The CDR3 region has the DNA TGTGCCAGTAGTATAGATCAAGCGGCATATGAGCAGTTCTTC. It translates to CASSIDQAAYEQFF.